This TCR beta chain was observed in a study of T cell responses to AZD1222 COVID-19 vaccine. Study conclusions and caveats: There were mostly white British donors and more females than males, and clonal diversity was possibly underestimated. Epitopes outside B.1.351 and B.1.1.7 mutated regions reportedly drew nearly half of spike TCRs. The study found Spike-specific TCR breadth and depth rose after two AZD1222 doses.

Only in-frame clones appear in the TCRdb table, and some are missing; sequencing was by immunoSEQ multiplex PCR. The table shows approximately 100,000 clones, with roughly nine tenths occurring only once. This CDR3 spans 15 amino acids. The germline V gene has CDR1 LNHDA and CDR2 SQIVND (reference sequence). Deletions cut 4 bases from V and 2 bases from J, with 11 bases between. On this clone itself: Its antigen is currently unknown.

This receptor was obtained from an adult in good health. The specimen comprised peripheral blood, sampled on day 0 of AZD1222 vaccination. The genes are TRBV19 and TRBJ1-4; D is perhaps TRBD1 (5 bases). The CDR3 region is CASSTGASTNEKLFF. The CDR3 coding sequence is TGTGCCAGTAGTACTGGGGCGTCGACTAATGAAAAACTGTTTTTT. The full variable domain, rest sourced from reference TRBV19 and TRBJ1-4, is DGGITQSPKYLFRKEGQNVTLSCEQNLNHDAMYWYRQDPGQGLRLIYYSQIVNDFQKGDIAEGYSVSREKKESFPLTVTSAQKNPTAFYLCASSTGASTNEKLFFGSGTQLSVL.